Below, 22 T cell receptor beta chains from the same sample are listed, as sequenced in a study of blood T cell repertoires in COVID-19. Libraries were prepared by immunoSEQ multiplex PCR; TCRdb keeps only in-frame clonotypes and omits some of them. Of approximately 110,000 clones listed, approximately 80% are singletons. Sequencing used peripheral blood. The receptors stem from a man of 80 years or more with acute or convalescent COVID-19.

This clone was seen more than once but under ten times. CDR3 nucleotide sequence: TGTGCCAGCAGTCCCCGGGGGACAGGTTCCTACGAGCAGTACTTC. Translating it yields CASSPRGTGSYEQYF. V and J are TRBV28 and TRBJ2-7; 8 bases agree with TRBD1. There are 15 residues in the CDR3. Germline CDR1 is MDHEN and CDR2 is SYDVKM. Unmatched junction bases numbered 7, after V lost 5 bases and J lost 1 base.

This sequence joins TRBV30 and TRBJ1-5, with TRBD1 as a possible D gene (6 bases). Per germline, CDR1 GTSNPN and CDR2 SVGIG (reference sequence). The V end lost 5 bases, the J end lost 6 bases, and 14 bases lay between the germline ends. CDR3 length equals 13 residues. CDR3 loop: CAWGGAGGQPQHF. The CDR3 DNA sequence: TGTGCCTGGGGGGGGGCCGGTGGTCAGCCCCAGCATTTT.

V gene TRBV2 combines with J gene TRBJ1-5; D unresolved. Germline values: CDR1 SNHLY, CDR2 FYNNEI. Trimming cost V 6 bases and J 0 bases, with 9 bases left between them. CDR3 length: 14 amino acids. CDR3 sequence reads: CASRAGFSNQPQHF. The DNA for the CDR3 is TGTGCCAGCAGGGCAGGTTTTAGCAATCAGCCCCAGCATTTT.

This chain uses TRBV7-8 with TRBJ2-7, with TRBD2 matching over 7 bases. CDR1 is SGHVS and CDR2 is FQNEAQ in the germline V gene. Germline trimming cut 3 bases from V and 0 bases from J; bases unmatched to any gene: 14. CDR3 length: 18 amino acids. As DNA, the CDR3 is TGTGCCAGCAGCTTCAGCTTAGGCGTAGCGGGCCCCTCCTACGAGCAGTACTTC. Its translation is CASSFSLGVAGPSYEQYF.

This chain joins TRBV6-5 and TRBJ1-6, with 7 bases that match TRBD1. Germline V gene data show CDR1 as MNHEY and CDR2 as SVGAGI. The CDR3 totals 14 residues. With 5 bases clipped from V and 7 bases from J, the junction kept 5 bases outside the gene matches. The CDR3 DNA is TGTGCCAGCAGTCGAGGGGGCGTAAATTCACCCCTCCACTTT. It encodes CASSRGGVNSPLHF.

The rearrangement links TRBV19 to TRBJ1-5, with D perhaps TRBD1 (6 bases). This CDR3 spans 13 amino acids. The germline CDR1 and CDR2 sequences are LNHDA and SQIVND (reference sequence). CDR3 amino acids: CATMTGWNQPQHF. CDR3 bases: TGTGCTACGATGACAGGTTGGAATCAGCCCCAGCATTTT.

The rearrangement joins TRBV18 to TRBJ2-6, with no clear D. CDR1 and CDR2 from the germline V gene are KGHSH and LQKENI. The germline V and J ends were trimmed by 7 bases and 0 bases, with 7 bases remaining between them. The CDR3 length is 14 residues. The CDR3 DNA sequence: TGTGCCAGCTGCCGGAGCTCTGGGGCCAACGTCCTGACTTTC. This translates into CASCRSSGANVLTF.

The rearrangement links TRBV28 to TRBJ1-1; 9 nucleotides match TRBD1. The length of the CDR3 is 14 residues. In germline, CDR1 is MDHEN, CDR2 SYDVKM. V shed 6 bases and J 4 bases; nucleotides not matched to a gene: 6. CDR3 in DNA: TGTGCCAGCAGCCCGGGACAGGGTCTCACTGAAGCTTTCTTT. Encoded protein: CASSPGQGLTEAFF.

The CDR3 protein is CASSIRQSSYNEQFF. In nucleotides, the CDR3 is TGTGCCAGCAGCATTAGACAAAGCTCCTACAATGAGCAGTTCTTC. This sequence joins TRBV11-2 and TRBJ2-1, with D hard to call. Germline CDR1 is SGHAT and CDR2 is FQNNGV. This CDR3 contains 15 residues. V was trimmed by 5 bases and J by 0 bases, leaving 11 bases between them. Supplemented by reference TRBV11-2 and TRBJ2-1, the full variable domain reads EAGVAQSPRYKIIEKRQSVAFWCNPISGHATLYWYQQILGQGPKLLIQFQNNGVVDDSQLPKDRFSAERLKGVDSTLKIQPAKLEDSAVYLCASSIRQSSYNEQFFGPGTRLTVL.

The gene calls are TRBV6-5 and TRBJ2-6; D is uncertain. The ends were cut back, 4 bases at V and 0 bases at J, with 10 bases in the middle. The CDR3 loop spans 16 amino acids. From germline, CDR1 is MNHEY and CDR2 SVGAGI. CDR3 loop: CASSFRVLSGANVLTF. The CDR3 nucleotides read TGTGCCAGCAGTTTTCGAGTACTCTCTGGGGCCAACGTCCTGACTTTC.

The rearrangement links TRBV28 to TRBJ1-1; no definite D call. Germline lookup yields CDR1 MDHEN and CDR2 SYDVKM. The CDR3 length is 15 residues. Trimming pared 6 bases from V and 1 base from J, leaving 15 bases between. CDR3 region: CASRSQTTQNTEAFF. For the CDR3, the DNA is TGTGCCAGCAGGTCCCAGACAACTCAGAACACTGAAGCTTTCTTT.

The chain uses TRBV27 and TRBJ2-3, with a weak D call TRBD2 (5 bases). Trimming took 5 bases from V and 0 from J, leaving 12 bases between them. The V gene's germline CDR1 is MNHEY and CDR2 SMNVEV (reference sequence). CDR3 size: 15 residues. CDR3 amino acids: CASSKRRASTDTQYF. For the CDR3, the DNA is TGTGCCAGCAGTAAGCGGCGGGCTAGCACAGATACGCAGTATTTT.

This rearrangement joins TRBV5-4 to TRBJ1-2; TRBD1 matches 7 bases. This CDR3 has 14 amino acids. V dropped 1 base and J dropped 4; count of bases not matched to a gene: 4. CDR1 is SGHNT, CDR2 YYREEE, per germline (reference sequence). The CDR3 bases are TGTGCCAGCAGCTTGAGGGGGCTGCGCTATGGCTACACCTTC. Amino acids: CASSLRGLRYGYTF.

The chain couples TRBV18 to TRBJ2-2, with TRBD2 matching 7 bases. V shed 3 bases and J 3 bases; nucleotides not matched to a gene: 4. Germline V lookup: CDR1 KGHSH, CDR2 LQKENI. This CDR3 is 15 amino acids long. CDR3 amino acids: CASSPGLPDTGELFF. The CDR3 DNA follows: TGTGCCAGCTCACCGGGACTACCGGACACCGGGGAGCTGTTTTTT.

DNA for the CDR3: TGTGCCAGCAATTTTGACAGGGCCACCTACGAGCAGTACTTC. This encodes CASNFDRATYEQYF. The chain employs TRBV2 and TRBJ2-7, with TRBD1 matching 7 bases. This CDR3 comprises 14 residues. After removal of 7 bases from V and 2 bases from J, the junction contained 8 bases not matched to a gene. Germline CDR1 reads SNHLY; CDR2 reads FYNNEI.

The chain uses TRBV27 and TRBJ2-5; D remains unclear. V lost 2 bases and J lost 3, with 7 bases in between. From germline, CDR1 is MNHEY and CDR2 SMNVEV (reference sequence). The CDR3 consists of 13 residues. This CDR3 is CASSLGRKETQYF. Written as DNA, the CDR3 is TGTGCCAGCAGTTTAGGCAGGAAAGAGACCCAGTACTTC.

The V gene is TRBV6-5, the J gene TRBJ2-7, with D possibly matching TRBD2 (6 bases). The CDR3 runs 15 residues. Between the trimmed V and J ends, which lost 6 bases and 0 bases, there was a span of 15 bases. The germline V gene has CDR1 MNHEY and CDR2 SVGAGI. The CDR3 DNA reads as TGTGCCAGCAGCGACGGGGGTCTCCCCTCCTACGAGCAGTACTTC. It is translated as CASSDGGLPSYEQYF.

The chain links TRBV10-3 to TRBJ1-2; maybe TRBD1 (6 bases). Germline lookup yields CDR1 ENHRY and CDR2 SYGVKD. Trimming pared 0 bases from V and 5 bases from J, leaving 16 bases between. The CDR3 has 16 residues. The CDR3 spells CAISESWTEERYGYTF. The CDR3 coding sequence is TGTGCCATCAGTGAGTCGTGGACAGAAGAAAGATATGGCTACACCTTC.

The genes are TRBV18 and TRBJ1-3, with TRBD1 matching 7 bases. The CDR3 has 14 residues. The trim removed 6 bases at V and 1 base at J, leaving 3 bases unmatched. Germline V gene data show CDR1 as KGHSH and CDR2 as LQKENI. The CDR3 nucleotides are TGTGCCAGCTCGCCGACAGGGTCTGGAAACACCATATATTTT. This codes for CASSPTGSGNTIYF.

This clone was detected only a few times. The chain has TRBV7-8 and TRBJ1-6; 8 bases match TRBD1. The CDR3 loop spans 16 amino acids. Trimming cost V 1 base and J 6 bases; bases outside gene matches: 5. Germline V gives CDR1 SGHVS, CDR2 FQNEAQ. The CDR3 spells CASSLEGQVSNSPLHF. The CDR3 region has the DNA TGTGCCAGCAGCTTAGAGGGACAGGTCTCTAATTCACCCCTCCACTTT.

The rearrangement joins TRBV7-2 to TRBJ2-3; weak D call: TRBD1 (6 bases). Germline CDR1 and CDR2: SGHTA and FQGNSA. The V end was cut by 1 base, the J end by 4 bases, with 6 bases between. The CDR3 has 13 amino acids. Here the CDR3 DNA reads TGTGCCAGCAGCTTAGAGGGGGCAGATACGCAGTATTTT. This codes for CASSLEGADTQYF.

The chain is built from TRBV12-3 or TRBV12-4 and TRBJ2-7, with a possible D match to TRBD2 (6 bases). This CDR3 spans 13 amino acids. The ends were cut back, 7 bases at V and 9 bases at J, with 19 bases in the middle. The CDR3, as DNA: TGTGCCAGCACTTTTAACGGGACTCCGAGGCAGTACTTC. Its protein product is CASTFNGTPRQYF.